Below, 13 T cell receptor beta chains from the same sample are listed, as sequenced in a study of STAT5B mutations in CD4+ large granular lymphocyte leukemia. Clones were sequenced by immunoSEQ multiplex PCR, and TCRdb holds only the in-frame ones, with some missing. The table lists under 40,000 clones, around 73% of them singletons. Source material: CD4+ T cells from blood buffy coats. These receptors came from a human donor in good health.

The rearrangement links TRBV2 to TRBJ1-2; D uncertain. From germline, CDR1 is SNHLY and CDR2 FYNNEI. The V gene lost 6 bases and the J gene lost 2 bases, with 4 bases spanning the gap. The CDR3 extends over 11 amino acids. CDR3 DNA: TGTGCCAGCAGGAGAAACTATGGCTACACCTTC. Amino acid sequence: CASRRNYGYTF.

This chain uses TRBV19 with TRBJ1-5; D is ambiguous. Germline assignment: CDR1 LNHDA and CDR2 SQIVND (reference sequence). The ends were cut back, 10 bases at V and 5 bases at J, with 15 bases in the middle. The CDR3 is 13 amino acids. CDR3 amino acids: CATSTDWYQPQHF. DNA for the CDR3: TGTGCCACGTCTACGGACTGGTATCAGCCCCAGCATTTT.

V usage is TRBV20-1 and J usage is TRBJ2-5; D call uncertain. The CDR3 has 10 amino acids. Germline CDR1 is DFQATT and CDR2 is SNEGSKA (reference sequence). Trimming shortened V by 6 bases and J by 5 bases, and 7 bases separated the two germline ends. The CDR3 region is CSAGWETQYF. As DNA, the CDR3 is TGCAGTGCGGGGTGGGAGACCCAGTACTTC.

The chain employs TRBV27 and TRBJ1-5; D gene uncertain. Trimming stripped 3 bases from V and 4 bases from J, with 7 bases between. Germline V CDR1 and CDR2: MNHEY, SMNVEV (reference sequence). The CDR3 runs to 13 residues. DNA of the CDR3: TGTGCCAGCAGTTTCGTACTAAATCAGCCCCAGCATTTT. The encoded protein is CASSFVLNQPQHF.

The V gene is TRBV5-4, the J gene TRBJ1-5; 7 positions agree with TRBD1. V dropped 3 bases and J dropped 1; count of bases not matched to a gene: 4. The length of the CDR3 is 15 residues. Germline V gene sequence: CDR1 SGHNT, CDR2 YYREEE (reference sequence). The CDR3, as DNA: TGTGCCAGCAGCTCAGGGGGAGGGAGCAATCAGCCCCAGCATTTT. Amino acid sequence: CASSSGGGSNQPQHF.

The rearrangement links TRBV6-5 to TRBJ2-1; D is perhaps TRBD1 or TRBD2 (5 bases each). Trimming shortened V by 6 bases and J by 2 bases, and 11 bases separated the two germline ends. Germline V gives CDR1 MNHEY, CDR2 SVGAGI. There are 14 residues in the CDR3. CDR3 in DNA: TGTGCCAGCAGCCCAGGGACCGCCTACAATGAGCAGTTCTTC. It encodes CASSPGTAYNEQFF.

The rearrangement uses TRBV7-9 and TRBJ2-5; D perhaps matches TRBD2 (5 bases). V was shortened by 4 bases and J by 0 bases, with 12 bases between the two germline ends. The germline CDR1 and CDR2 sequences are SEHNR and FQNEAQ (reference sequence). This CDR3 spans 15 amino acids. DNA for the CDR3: TGTGCCAGCAGCTCATACACCGGGGACCAAGAGACCCAGTACTTC. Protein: CASSSYTGDQETQYF.

In DNA, the CDR3 is TGTGCCAGCACCATTAGCGGGCAGGACTCAAACACCATATATTTT. Translating gives CASTISGQDSNTIYF. V gene TRBV7-2 combines with J gene TRBJ1-3; D call uncertain. V dropped 7 bases and J dropped 6 bases, with 19 bases sitting between them. The CDR3 is 15 residues long. Germline V CDR1 and CDR2: SGHTA, FQGNSA.

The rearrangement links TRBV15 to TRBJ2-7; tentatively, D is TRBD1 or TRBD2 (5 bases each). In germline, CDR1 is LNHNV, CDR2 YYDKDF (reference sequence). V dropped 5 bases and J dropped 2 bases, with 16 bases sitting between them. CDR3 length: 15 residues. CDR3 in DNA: TGTGCCACCAGCTTCGGGGCCGGATTGACCTACGAGCAGTACTTC. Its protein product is CATSFGAGLTYEQYF.

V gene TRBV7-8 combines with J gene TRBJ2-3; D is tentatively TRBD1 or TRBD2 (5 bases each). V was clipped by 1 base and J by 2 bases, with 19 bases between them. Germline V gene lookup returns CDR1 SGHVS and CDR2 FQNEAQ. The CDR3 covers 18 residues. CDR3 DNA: TGTGCCAGCAGCTTAGTCCGTGGGGGACGGGTGTCCACAGATACGCAGTATTTT. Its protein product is CASSLVRGGRVSTDTQYF.

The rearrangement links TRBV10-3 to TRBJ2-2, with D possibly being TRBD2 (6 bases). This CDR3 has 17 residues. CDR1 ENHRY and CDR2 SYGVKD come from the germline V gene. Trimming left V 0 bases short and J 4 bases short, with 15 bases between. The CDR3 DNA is TGTGCCATCAGTGAGTCAGGCGGGGCTCAGGTCACCGGGGAGCTGTTTTTT. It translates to CAISESGGAQVTGELFF.

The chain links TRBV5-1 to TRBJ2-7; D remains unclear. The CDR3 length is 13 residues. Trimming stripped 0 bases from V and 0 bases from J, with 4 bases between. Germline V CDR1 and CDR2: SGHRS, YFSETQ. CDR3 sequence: CASSLDGSYEQYF. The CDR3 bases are TGCGCCAGCAGCTTGGACGGCTCCTACGAGCAGTACTTC.

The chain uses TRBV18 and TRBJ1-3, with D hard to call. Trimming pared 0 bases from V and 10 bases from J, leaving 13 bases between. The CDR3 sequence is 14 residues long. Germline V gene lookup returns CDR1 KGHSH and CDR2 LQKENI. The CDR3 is CASSPPVADSTIYF. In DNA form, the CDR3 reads TGTGCCAGCTCACCACCGGTCGCAGATTCAACCATATATTTT.